This TCR beta chain was identified in a study of T cells after posttransplantation cyclophosphamide. Sequenced by immunoSEQ multiplex PCR; TCRdb stores in-frame clones only, minus some. The sample lists over 20,000 clones; 97% were seen once. A word on this clone: Its cognate antigen is unknown.

The CDR3 has 13 amino acids. Trimming removed 4 bases from V and 8 bases from J; junction bases left unmatched: 6. Germline V gene lookup returns CDR1 MNHEY and CDR2 SVGAGI. General study findings and limits: Recipient CMV seropositivity and CMV reactivation strongly tracked TRB clonality.

The naive gate required viable CD3+CD4+ or CD3+CD8+ cells with CCR7+CD45RA+CD45RO-CD95-CD27+CD28+ phenotype. On the day of bone marrow donation, the related graft donor provided peripheral blood. The J gene is TRBJ1-2, the V gene TRBV6-5; 8 bases agree with TRBD1. The TCR sequence derives from a man aged 45-65 years in good health, CMV-negative, and a related stem cell transplant donor. The sample taken for sequencing was naive CD4+ T cells sorted from PBMCs. The CDR3: CASSFQGARGYTF. The CDR3 DNA reads as TGTGCCAGCAGTTTCCAGGGGGCTAGAGGCTACACCTTC.